The next 26 T cell receptor beta chains were all read from a single sample in a study of Ad26.COV2.S vaccination and SARS-CoV-2 variants. Treatment specified: some 20 received Ad26.COV2.S at low or high dose, single or two shots; 5 received placebo; per-sample allocation not given. After the first vaccine or placebo injection, samples were drawn on day 63. Data came from immunoSEQ multiplex PCR; TCRdb stores just in-frame clones and leaves some out. The repertoire has hundreds of thousands of clones, approximately 90% of them found once; the top ten carry 12%. The material was peripheral blood, obtained in a trial of Ad26.COV2.S vaccine versus placebo. Receptors originate from a person aged 18-60 years who received the Ad26.COV2.S COVID-19 vaccine or a placebo.

V is TRBV27 and J is TRBJ1-5; D unresolved. This CDR3 is built from 12 residues. In germline, CDR1 is MNHEY, CDR2 SMNVEV (reference sequence). V dropped 4 bases and J dropped 4 bases, with 5 bases sitting between them. CDR3 protein: CASSSGNQPQHF. The CDR3 nucleotides read TGTGCCAGCAGTTCCGGGAATCAGCCCCAGCATTTT.

The chain combines TRBV7-9 with TRBJ1-4; D unresolved. The germline V and J ends were trimmed by 5 bases and 8 bases, with 18 bases remaining between them. The CDR3 totals 15 residues. CDR1 and CDR2 from the germline V gene are SEHNR and FQNEAQ (reference sequence). The CDR3 DNA sequence: TGTGCCAGCAGCGTCGGGGTGCTGGAAGAGGAAAAACTGTTTTTT. Translation gives CASSVGVLEEEKLFF.

The chain employs TRBV23-1 and TRBJ2-7; 12 nucleotides match TRBD1. TRBV23-1 counts as an open reading frame of uncertain function. V was clipped by 5 bases and J by 5 bases; unmatched bases: 10. The CDR3 has 16 amino acids. CDR3 sequence reads: CASSTIPGQGADEQYF. In nucleotides, the CDR3 is TGCGCCAGCAGTACGATACCGGGACAGGGGGCAGACGAGCAGTACTTC.

This rearrangement joins TRBV20-1 to TRBJ1-6, with D uncertain. V dropped 3 bases and J dropped 9 bases, with 9 bases sitting between them. The CDR3 loop spans 12 amino acids. In germline, CDR1 is DFQATT, CDR2 SNEGSKA (reference sequence). The CDR3 region has the DNA TGCAGTGCTAGTCTGCCCGGTTCACCCCTCCACTTT. It encodes CSASLPGSPLHF.

J is TRBJ2-1 and V is TRBV5-1, with 10 nucleotides matching TRBD2. Germline CDR1 is SGHRS and CDR2 is YFSETQ. The length of the CDR3 is 19 residues. V gave up 8 bases and J gave up 0 bases; unmatched junction bases: 17. The DNA of the CDR3 is TGCGCCAGGGGGGCCGGACTAGCGGCTTACCGGAGCTCCTACAATGAGCAGTTCTTC. This codes for CARGAGLAAYRSSYNEQFF.

This rearrangement joins TRBV10-3 to TRBJ2-3, with 8 positions matching TRBD2. Germline CDR1 reads ENHRY; CDR2 reads SYGVKD. V trimming: 3 bases; J trimming: 7 bases; junction bases outside the gene matches: 12. There are 16 residues in the CDR3. The CDR3 DNA is TGTGCCATCAGTGATCACGATTTAAGCGGGAGTAATACGCAGTATTTT. Amino acids: CAISDHDLSGSNTQYF.

The chain has TRBV19 and TRBJ2-7, with a tentative D call TRBD1 (6 bases). The germline CDR1 and CDR2 sequences are LNHDA and SQIVND (reference sequence). Deletions cut 6 bases from V and 0 bases from J, with 15 bases between. The CDR3 is 15 residues long. CDR3 nucleotides: TGTGCCAGTAGCCAAGCAACAGGGCCCTCCTACGAGCAGTACTTC. This encodes CASSQATGPSYEQYF. Based on the CDR3 plus reference TRBV19 and TRBJ2-7, the full variable domain is DGGITQSPKYLFRKEGQNVTLSCEQNLNHDAMYWYRQDPGQGLRLIYYSQIVNDFQKGDIAEGYSVSREKKESFPLTVTSAQKNPTAFYLCASSQATGPSYEQYFGPGTRLTVT.

This chain connects TRBV6-5 to TRBJ1-5; no firm D call. The germline gives CDR1 MNHEY, CDR2 SVGAGI. This CDR3 has 15 residues. Trimming shortened V by 0 bases and J by 4 bases, and 10 bases separated the two germline ends. The CDR3 reads CASSYSPGPNQPQHF. As DNA, the CDR3 is TGTGCCAGCAGTTACTCGCCAGGACCTAATCAGCCCCAGCATTTT.

The rearrangement joins TRBV7-8 to TRBJ1-5; a possible D gene is TRBD1 (5 bases). The V gene's germline CDR1 is SGHVS and CDR2 FQNEAQ. The CDR3 extends over 15 amino acids. Trimming took 1 base from V and 4 from J, leaving 11 bases between them. CDR3 amino acids: CASSLVQGSNQPQHF. The CDR3 nucleotides are TGTGCCAGCAGCTTAGTTCAGGGATCGAATCAGCCCCAGCATTTT.

The V call is TRBV30, the J call TRBJ2-6; the D is unclear. The CDR3 has 15 residues. V lost 0 bases and J lost 1, with 7 bases in between. Germline V CDR1 and CDR2: GTSNPN, SVGIG (reference sequence). The CDR3 loop is CAWSVAASGANVLTF. CDR3 sequence (DNA): TGTGCCTGGAGTGTGGCAGCGTCTGGGGCCAACGTCCTGACTTTC.

The rearrangement links TRBV4-3 to TRBJ2-7, with 13 bases matching TRBD2. The germline CDR1 and CDR2 sequences are LGHNA and YSLEER. V dropped 4 bases and J dropped 6; count of bases not matched to a gene: 9. The CDR3 runs 16 residues. CDR3 loop: CASSRGLAGVVGEQYF. CDR3 nucleotide sequence: TGCGCCAGCAGCCGCGGACTAGCGGGAGTCGTAGGCGAGCAGTACTTC.

The chain carries TRBV6-4 and TRBJ2-3; D not certain. CDR3 length: 13 amino acids. V lost 4 bases to trimming and J lost 11 bases, with 16 bases between them. The V gene's germline CDR1 is MRHNA and CDR2 SNTAGT. This chain's CDR3 is CASSADPLVMQYF. The CDR3, as DNA: TGTGCCAGCAGTGCCGACCCGTTGGTGATGCAGTATTTT.

This chain links TRBV6-5 with TRBJ1-3; no clear D gene. Between the trimmed V and J ends, which lost 6 bases and 4 bases, there was a span of 10 bases. Germline CDR1 and CDR2: MNHEY and SVGAGI. CDR3 length: 13 residues. In nucleotides, the CDR3 is TGTGCCAGCAGAGGGCCGGGGGGAAACACCATATATTTT. Amino acid sequence: CASRGPGGNTIYF.

V gene TRBV9 combines with J gene TRBJ2-7; TRBD2 agrees at 10 bases. Losses at the gene ends were 7 bases for V and 3 bases for J; bases not matched to a gene: 1. This CDR3 comprises 12 residues. Germline V gives CDR1 SGDLS, CDR2 YYNGEE. The DNA for the CDR3 is TGTGCCAGCTCTAGCGGGAGCTACGAGCAGTACTTC. Its protein product is CASSSGSYEQYF.

This chain links TRBV7-3 with TRBJ2-1, with 7 bases matching TRBD1. Germline values: CDR1 SGHTA, CDR2 FQGTGA. Germline trimming cut 5 bases from V and 3 bases from J; bases unmatched to any gene: 10. This CDR3 is 16 amino acids long. CDR3 coding DNA: TGTGCCAGCAGCGCACACAGGGGCCAGGACTACAATGAGCAGTTCTTC. Protein product: CASSAHRGQDYNEQFF.

The rearrangement links TRBV6-5 to TRBJ2-7; 7 bases match TRBD1. This CDR3 has 13 residues. Germline-derived CDR1 and CDR2 are MNHEY and SVGAGI. Trimming at V came to 4 bases and at J to 5 bases, leaving 5 bases not matched to a gene. CDR3 in amino acids: CASSSTGAHEQYF. CDR3 in DNA: TGTGCCAGCAGTTCTACAGGGGCCCACGAGCAGTACTTC.

Here the CDR3 reads CASSRSSASSYEQYF. In DNA, the CDR3 is TGTGCCAGCAGCCGGTCTAGCGCCAGCTCCTACGAGCAGTACTTC. This chain uses TRBV6-5 with TRBJ2-7; D might be TRBD2 (6 bases). V dropped 6 bases and J dropped 0 bases, with 15 bases sitting between them. Germline CDR1 reads MNHEY; CDR2 reads SVGAGI. The CDR3 has 15 residues.

The CDR3 sequence: CSVEVEEKLFF. The CDR3 DNA follows: TGCAGCGTTGAGGTTGAGGAAAAACTGTTTTTT. The chain carries TRBV29-1 and TRBJ1-4; D not resolved. This CDR3 is 11 amino acids long. Germline CDR1 is SQVTM and CDR2 is ANQGSEA. Trimming pared 3 bases from V and 8 bases from J, leaving 7 bases between.

The gene calls are TRBV5-1 and TRBJ2-5; D might be TRBD1 (5 bases). This CDR3 is built from 15 residues. The V gene's germline CDR1 is SGHRS and CDR2 YFSETQ. The germline V and J ends were trimmed by 0 bases and 2 bases, with 11 bases remaining between them. Here the CDR3 reads CASSLAEGVQETQYF. The CDR3 region has the DNA TGCGCCAGCAGCTTGGCAGAAGGGGTGCAAGAGACCCAGTACTTC.

The chain links TRBV2 to TRBJ1-5; D is undetermined. V was shortened by 3 bases and J by 3 bases, with 24 bases between the two germline ends. Germline CDR1 SNHLY, CDR2 FYNNEI. The CDR3 runs to 19 residues. CDR3 region: CASSESPVLGQKNNQPQHF. CDR3 coding DNA: TGTGCCAGCAGTGAGTCGCCAGTCTTGGGTCAGAAAAACAATCAGCCCCAGCATTTT.

The chain joins TRBV24-1 to TRBJ2-1; TRBD2 agrees at 13 bases. Germline V CDR1 and CDR2: KGHDR, SFDVKD. The CDR3 loop spans 17 amino acids. V was clipped by 3 bases and J by 8 bases; unmatched bases: 9. CDR3 coding DNA: TGTGCCACCAGTGATACACCGACTAGCGGGAGGATCGATGAGCAGTTCTTC. This translates into CATSDTPTSGRIDEQFF.

This rearrangement joins TRBV13 to TRBJ2-2; 9 bases map to TRBD1. Germline V gene data show CDR1 as PRHDT and CDR2 as FYEKMQ (reference sequence). Trimming took 4 bases from V and 5 from J; bases not matched to a gene: 5. The CDR3 sequence is 15 residues long. Written as DNA, the CDR3 is TGTGCCAGCAGCTCTGGGGACAGGGATACCGGGGAGCTGTTTTTT. The encoded protein is CASSSGDRDTGELFF.

This clone appeared a few times. The V call is TRBV7-9, the J call TRBJ2-2; no clear D gene. Trimming took off 5 bases at V and 6 bases at J, with 10 bases between the two ends. This CDR3 is 13 amino acids long. Germline-derived CDR1 and CDR2 are SEHNR and FQNEAQ (reference sequence). Here the CDR3 DNA reads TGTGCCAGCAGCAACGTGGGTCCCGGGGAGCTGTTTTTT. This translates into CASSNVGPGELFF.

The rearrangement links TRBV19 to TRBJ2-4, with a tentative D call TRBD2 (5 bases). The germline V gene encodes CDR1 LNHDA and CDR2 SQIVND (reference sequence). This CDR3 has 14 residues. V was cut by 3 bases and J by 8 bases, with 14 bases left in between. CDR3 sequence (DNA): TGTGCCAGTAGTATCGGGGTTGGAGAAGACATTCAGTACTTC. Its translation is CASSIGVGEDIQYF.

This chain links TRBV6-2 or TRBV6-3 with TRBJ2-1, with 8 bases that match TRBD1. Unmatched junction bases numbered 5, after V lost 0 bases and J lost 4 bases. CDR1 is MNHEY and CDR2 is SVGEGT in the germline V gene. CDR3 size: 16 residues. In DNA, the CDR3 is TGTGCCAGCAGTTACTCGAACAGGGGGTATTACAATGAGCAGTTCTTC. Amino acids: CASSYSNRGYYNEQFF.

The chain has TRBV11-3 and TRBJ2-3; D remains unclear. The CDR3 totals 14 residues. Trimming cost V 5 bases and J 3 bases, with 12 bases left between them. Per germline, CDR1 SGHNT and CDR2 YENEEA. CDR3 nucleotide sequence: TGTGCCAGCAGCCCTCGACCGAGTACAGATACGCAGTATTTT. Protein product: CASSPRPSTDTQYF.